This T cell receptor (beta chain) was identified during a study of human T cells and chemical hapten exposure. On the study more broadly: TCR yield per sample varied, mainly due to pooled library volumes.

Single cDNA molecules in the library carried unique molecular identifiers attached during preparation. One entry per CDR3 protein results from TCRdb running MiXCR on the RACE reads. The table records some 81,000 distinct CDR3 sequences, approximately 8.1% of them present only once. Study-wide points: TCRs whose frequency exceeded 1 in 1000 remained the same following DPC sensitization.

On this clonotype itself: The antigen remains undetermined.

The V end was cut by 6 bases, the J end by 2 bases, with 11 bases between. Per the germline V gene, CDR1 is SNHLY and CDR2 is FYNNEI. CDR3 length: 15 amino acids. Time point noted: healthy volunteer bleed at 6 weeks. Total RNA was extracted from unfractionated whole blood. J is TRBJ2-6 and V is TRBV2, with unresolved D. Sequencing used whole blood. This TCR was sampled from a female donor in good health. Some clones in this sample may be carry-over from other donors' samples. CDR3: CASSPVGTGANVLTF. The CDR3 DNA reads TGTGCCAGCAGCCCCGTGGGGACTGGGGCCAACGTCCTGACTTTC. The complete variable domain, with remaining parts taken from reference TRBV2 and TRBJ2-6, reads EPEVTQTPSHQVTQMGQEVILRCVPISNHLYFYWYRQILGQKVEFLVSFYNNEISEKSEIFDDQFSVERPDGSNFTLKIRSTKLEDSAMYFCASSPVGTGANVLTFGAGSRLTVL.